Listed below are T cell receptor beta chains from one sample, sequenced in a study of tumor and adjacent non-tumor tissue in lung cancer. TCRdb reprocessed the multiplex PCR reads via MiXCR and lists one record per CDR3 protein. Among some 100,000 distinct CDR3 sequences listed, roughly 60% were seen once. The sample comprised distant non-tumor lung tissue. The receptors come from a man aged 30 to 45 with non-small cell lung cancer. CDR3s leave out the opening cysteine and the closing phenylalanine or tryptophan. The order of the fields is J gene, V gene, CDR3 protein.

j_call: TRBJ2-7
v_call: TRBV11-3
cdr3_aa: ASKLTDFSYEQY

j_call: TRBJ2-1
v_call: TRBV6-5
cdr3_aa: AATSGRVHEQF

j_call: TRBJ2-3
v_call: TRBV13
cdr3_aa: ASSRDKGRTDTQY

j_call: TRBJ1-3
v_call: TRBV20-1
cdr3_aa: TAKQQSGSTIY

j_call: TRBJ2-7
v_call: TRBV29-1
cdr3_aa: SGDSETSSYEQY

j_call: TRBJ2-2
v_call: TRBV5-1
cdr3_aa: ASSYGQGATGELL

j_call: TRBJ2-1
v_call: TRBV11-2
cdr3_aa: ASSLTGGTYNDQF

j_call: TRBJ2-2
v_call: TRBV11-3
cdr3_aa: ASSLGTGSTNTGELF

j_call: TRBJ2-3
v_call: TRBV11-2
cdr3_aa: ASSLVPDTQY

j_call: TRBJ2-7
v_call: TRBV11-2
cdr3_aa: GSSIVRTGLGEQY

j_call: TRBJ2-7
v_call: TRBV10-2
cdr3_aa: ASSETGRPYEQY

j_call: TRBJ2-1
v_call: TRBV6-2/TRBV6-3
cdr3_aa: ASTAVPYNEEF

j_call: TRBJ2-5
v_call: TRBV11-2
cdr3_aa: ASSLAGETQH

j_call: TRBJ2-7
v_call: TRBV5-1
cdr3_aa: ASSLDRSSYEQY

j_call: TRBJ1-1
v_call: TRBV6-5
cdr3_aa: ASGALDGYTEAF

j_call: TRBJ1-2
v_call: TRBV20-1
cdr3_aa: SARVGTSYGYT

j_call: TRBJ1-6
v_call: TRBV11-2
cdr3_aa: VSSSPGSLFHLH

j_call: TRBJ2-7
v_call: TRBV13
cdr3_aa: ASSLKTDHYEQY

j_call: TRBJ2-3
v_call: TRBV4-3
cdr3_aa: ASSLRPPGPYPDTQY

j_call: TRBJ2-7
v_call: TRBV11-2
cdr3_aa: ASRRTGASYEQY

j_call: TRBJ2-1
v_call: TRBV6-2/TRBV6-3
cdr3_aa: ASNSTVLARYNEQF

j_call: TRBJ1-4
v_call: TRBV12-3/TRBV12-4
cdr3_aa: PSSLDTTGTKEKLF

j_call: TRBJ2-3
v_call: TRBV11-2
cdr3_aa: TSRWRDRGRSDTHY

j_call: TRBJ2-1
v_call: TRBV11-3
cdr3_aa: TSSTRSGGALNAQF

j_call: TRBJ2-6
v_call: TRBV6-5
cdr3_aa: ASVGSSDSGVNVLT

j_call: TRBJ1-1
v_call: TRBV11-2
cdr3_aa: VSSPTVNTEAF

j_call: TRBJ2-5
v_call: TRBV20-1
cdr3_aa: SVKLGQETQY

j_call: TRBJ2-5
v_call: TRBV28
cdr3_aa: ASSGAWETQY

j_call: TRBJ1-2
v_call: TRBV20-1
cdr3_aa: RVRRTYGYT

j_call: TRBJ1-2
v_call: TRBV13
cdr3_aa: ASSLGQGAPGYT

j_call: TRBJ2-1
v_call: TRBV12-3/TRBV12-4
cdr3_aa: ASSCRLAGGSWNEQF

j_call: TRBJ2-2
v_call: TRBV11-1
cdr3_aa: ASNLKGQGARQELF

j_call: TRBJ2-7
v_call: TRBV6-1
cdr3_aa: ASSEAGDYYEQY

j_call: TRBJ2-3
v_call: TRBV29-1
cdr3_aa: GVEDPTSGYFDHTDTQY

j_call: TRBJ2-1
v_call: TRBV29-1
cdr3_aa: SMEERSYNEQF

j_call: TRBJ1-4
v_call: TRBV21-1
cdr3_aa: ASPRTETGNEKLF

j_call: TRBJ2-3
v_call: TRBV5-5
cdr3_aa: ASSPRTGGDTQY

j_call: TRBJ1-1
v_call: TRBV7-9
cdr3_aa: ASSFPGGTLGGTEAF

j_call: TRBJ1-4
v_call: TRBV11-2
cdr3_aa: ASNNRATNEKLF

j_call: TRBJ2-7
v_call: TRBV6-5
cdr3_aa: ASKRTYIGWEQY

j_call: TRBJ1-3
v_call: TRBV6-1
cdr3_aa: ASCEFWAPEGTRNTIY

j_call: TRBJ2-7
v_call: TRBV11-2
cdr3_aa: ASSLSREQY

j_call: TRBJ1-5
v_call: TRBV28
cdr3_aa: ASSLHISNQPQH

j_call: TRBJ2-7
v_call: TRBV4-1
cdr3_aa: ASSQDEMGQTYEQY

j_call: TRBJ2-7
v_call: TRBV5-4
cdr3_aa: ASSLTLAGGPYEQY

j_call: TRBJ2-3
v_call: TRBV11-2
cdr3_aa: VSSPRHLQGMSTDTQY

j_call: TRBJ2-2
v_call: TRBV11-3
cdr3_aa: ASSSVAANTGELF

j_call: TRBJ2-7
v_call: TRBV4-3
cdr3_aa: ASSPAHPDRGYEQY

j_call: TRBJ2-3
v_call: TRBV24-1
cdr3_aa: VTSDSTTDKQY

j_call: TRBJ2-7
v_call: TRBV11-2
cdr3_aa: ASSLESSEQY

j_call: TRBJ2-7
v_call: TRBV7-9
cdr3_aa: ASSLTDSSYEHY

j_call: TRBJ2-2
v_call: TRBV7-9
cdr3_aa: ASSQVAQNTGELF

j_call: TRBJ2-7
v_call: TRBV5-1
cdr3_aa: ASSPWTADYDQY

j_call: TRBJ1-1
v_call: TRBV5-6
cdr3_aa: VSSSSVMNTEAF

j_call: TRBJ2-2
v_call: TRBV6-5
cdr3_aa: ASSPDRTSFFWELF

j_call: TRBJ2-7
v_call: TRBV29-1
cdr3_aa: SVQPGFSYEWY

j_call: TRBJ1-6
v_call: TRBV5-4
cdr3_aa: ASSSQYETALH

j_call: TRBJ1-1
v_call: TRBV30
cdr3_aa: AWSVGINTEAF

j_call: TRBJ2-7
v_call: TRBV4-1
cdr3_aa: ASSHLWDYRYEQY

j_call: TRBJ2-2
v_call: TRBV12-3/TRBV12-4
cdr3_aa: ANSLQITGELF